This is a list of T cell receptor beta chains from one sample in a study of T cells in Graves' hyperthyroidism and ophthalmopathy. Each CDR3 protein is one row after TCRdb ran MiXCR on the multiplex PCR reads. The sample records under 300,000 distinct CDR3 sequences, 22% being singletons. Sample: blood. These receptors originate from a man aged 25-45 years with Graves' ophthalmopathy. The CDR3 runs from the conserved cysteine through the conserved F or W. D genes are given only for firm matches. Where a row states a size, it is once, few, many or the class of an expanded clone; other rows omit it.

clone_size: NA; d_call: NA; v_call: TRBV24-1; j_call: TRBJ1-5; cdr3_aa: CATSDLRGGRARVFNQPQHF; cdr3_nt: TGTGCCACCAGTGATTTGCGGGGAGGCAGGGCGCGCGTTTTCAATCAGCCCCAGCATTTT
clone_size: many; d_call: NA; v_call: TRBV24-1; j_call: TRBJ1-5; cdr3_aa: CATSDSRPALGYSNQPQHF; cdr3_nt: TGTGCCACCAGTGACTCCCGACCTGCCCTTGGATATAGCAATCAGCCCCAGCATTTT
clone_size: few; d_call: TRBD1; v_call: TRBV28; j_call: TRBJ2-2; cdr3_aa: CASGKTGEPGELFF; cdr3_nt: TGTGCCAGCGGTAAGACAGGGGAGCCCGGGGAGCTGTTTTTT
clone_size: few; d_call: TRBD1; v_call: TRBV5-6; j_call: TRBJ1-3; cdr3_aa: CASSFRQGRDTIYF; cdr3_nt: TGTGCCAGCAGCTTTCGACAGGGACGAGACACCATATATTTT
clone_size: NA; d_call: NA; v_call: TRBV5-1; j_call: TRBJ2-1; cdr3_aa: CASSLVGGENEQFF; cdr3_nt: TGCGCCAGCAGCTTGGTGGGCGGTGAAAATGAGCAGTTCTTC
clone_size: NA; d_call: NA; v_call: TRBV19; j_call: TRBJ2-7; cdr3_aa: CASSMQGNYEQYF; cdr3_nt: TGTGCCAGTAGTATGCAGGGGAACTACGAGCAGTACTTC
clone_size: few; d_call: NA; v_call: TRBV18; j_call: TRBJ1-2; cdr3_aa: CASSPPGGEGYGYTF; cdr3_nt: TGTGCCAGCTCACCACCCGGGGGGGAAGGCTATGGCTACACCTTC
clone_size: many; d_call: TRBD1; v_call: TRBV18; j_call: TRBJ1-5; cdr3_aa: CASSPLDRDQPQHF; cdr3_nt: TGTGCCAGCTCACCACTTGACAGGGATCAGCCCCAGCATTTT
clone_size: NA; d_call: NA; v_call: TRBV19; j_call: TRBJ1-2; cdr3_aa: CATRKVGGTNYGYTF; cdr3_nt: TGTGCCACCAGGAAGGTTGGGGGCACCAACTATGGCTACACCTTC
clone_size: once; d_call: NA; v_call: TRBV24-1; j_call: TRBJ2-3; cdr3_aa: CATSDYKQGRSQDTQYF; cdr3_nt: TGTGCCACCAGTGATTACAAACAGGGACGATCCCAAGATACGCAGTATTTT
clone_size: NA; d_call: TRBD2; v_call: TRBV29-1; j_call: TRBJ2-1; cdr3_aa: CSVEALAGANEQFF; cdr3_nt: TGCAGCGTTGAAGCGCTAGCGGGAGCCAATGAGCAGTTCTTC
clone_size: many; d_call: NA; v_call: TRBV11-2; j_call: TRBJ1-1; cdr3_aa: CASSAQMDTEAFF; cdr3_nt: TGTGCCAGCAGCGCCCAAATGGACACTGAAGCTTTCTTT
clone_size: NA; d_call: TRBD2; v_call: TRBV10-3; j_call: TRBJ2-7; cdr3_aa: CAINPGTSSYEQYF; cdr3_nt: TGTGCCATCAACCCCGGGACTAGCTCCTACGAGCAGTACTTC
clone_size: NA; d_call: TRBD1; v_call: TRBV7-8; j_call: TRBJ1-5; cdr3_aa: CASSGSVRQGIGNQPQHF; cdr3_nt: TGTGCCAGCAGCGGGTCCGTGAGACAGGGAATCGGCAATCAGCCCCAGCATTTT
clone_size: many; d_call: NA; v_call: TRBV7-2; j_call: TRBJ1-5; cdr3_aa: CASSLFDRNQPQHF; cdr3_nt: TGTGCCAGCAGCTTATTCGACAGGAATCAGCCCCAGCATTTT
clone_size: NA; d_call: NA; v_call: TRBV28; j_call: TRBJ1-2; cdr3_aa: CASSFSQGTSYTF; cdr3_nt: TGTGCCAGCAGTTTCAGCCAGGGGACCTCCTACACCTTC
clone_size: few; d_call: TRBD1; v_call: TRBV7-3; j_call: TRBJ1-2; cdr3_aa: CASSSTGGLGYTF; cdr3_nt: TGTGCCAGCAGCTCGACAGGGGGACTTGGCTACACCTTC
clone_size: few; d_call: TRBD1; v_call: TRBV19; j_call: TRBJ1-2; cdr3_aa: CASWTGSNYGYTF; cdr3_nt: TGTGCCTCCTGGACAGGGTCTAACTATGGCTACACCTTC
clone_size: few; d_call: NA; v_call: TRBV12-3/TRBV12-4; j_call: TRBJ2-6; cdr3_aa: CASIPRSSGANVLTF; cdr3_nt: TGTGCCAGCATTCCGCGCAGCTCTGGGGCCAACGTCCTGACTTTC
clone_size: few; d_call: NA; v_call: TRBV28; j_call: TRBJ1-2; cdr3_aa: CASSLLSGGNYGYTF; cdr3_nt: TGTGCCAGCAGTTTACTTTCCGGAGGAAACTATGGCTACACCTTC
clone_size: many; d_call: TRBD2; v_call: TRBV18; j_call: TRBJ2-7; cdr3_aa: CASSPPAGGRNEQYF; cdr3_nt: TGTGCCAGCTCACCACCAGCGGGAGGGAGGAACGAGCAGTACTTC
clone_size: NA; d_call: TRBD1; v_call: TRBV20-1; j_call: TRBJ2-3; cdr3_aa: CSARGGQISTDTQYF; cdr3_nt: TGCAGTGCTAGAGGGGGACAGATTAGCACAGATACGCAGTATTTT
clone_size: many; d_call: TRBD2; v_call: TRBV27; j_call: TRBJ2-7; cdr3_aa: CASSFQAGVMLSEQYF; cdr3_nt: TGTGCCAGCAGTTTTCAAGCGGGAGTAATGCTTTCCGAGCAGTACTTC
clone_size: NA; d_call: TRBD2; v_call: TRBV20-1; j_call: TRBJ2-2; cdr3_aa: CSASQTSDTGELFF; cdr3_nt: TGCAGTGCCTCCCAAACTAGCGACACCGGGGAGCTGTTTTTT
clone_size: NA; d_call: NA; v_call: TRBV7-3; j_call: TRBJ1-1; cdr3_aa: CASSLYRATEAFF; cdr3_nt: TGTGCCAGCAGCTTGTACAGGGCCACTGAAGCTTTCTTT
clone_size: few; d_call: NA; v_call: TRBV29-1; j_call: TRBJ1-4; cdr3_aa: CSASGTSEKLFF; cdr3_nt: TGCAGCGCCTCTGGGACCTCCGAAAAACTGTTTTTT
clone_size: NA; d_call: NA; v_call: TRBV24-1; j_call: TRBJ2-1; cdr3_aa: CATSEQGPYNEQFF; cdr3_nt: TGTGCCACCAGTGAACAGGGCCCCTACAATGAGCAGTTCTTC
clone_size: NA; d_call: NA; v_call: TRBV6-2/TRBV6-3; j_call: TRBJ2-7; cdr3_aa: CASSYSIKGGSYEQYF; cdr3_nt: TGTGCCAGCAGTTACTCGATAAAGGGGGGCTCCTACGAGCAGTACTTC
clone_size: NA; d_call: NA; v_call: TRBV2; j_call: TRBJ1-2; cdr3_aa: CASDGRGYGYTF; cdr3_nt: TGTGCCAGCGATGGCAGGGGCTATGGCTACACCTTC
clone_size: many; d_call: TRBD2; v_call: TRBV2; j_call: TRBJ2-7; cdr3_aa: CASRLRETYYEQYF; cdr3_nt: TGTGCCAGCAGATTGCGGGAGACCTACTACGAGCAGTACTTC
clone_size: few; d_call: NA; v_call: TRBV3-1; j_call: TRBJ2-2; cdr3_aa: CASARGRAGELFF; cdr3_nt: TGTGCCAGCGCTAGGGGGAGGGCCGGGGAGCTGTTTTTT
clone_size: few; d_call: NA; v_call: TRBV11-1; j_call: TRBJ2-3; cdr3_aa: CASAFGRNTQYF; cdr3_nt: TGTGCCAGCGCCTTCGGCCGGAATACGCAGTATTTT
clone_size: NA; d_call: NA; v_call: TRBV19; j_call: TRBJ2-7; cdr3_aa: CASSPRRWYEQYF; cdr3_nt: TGTGCCAGTAGCCCCAGGAGATGGTACGAGCAGTACTTC
clone_size: NA; d_call: NA; v_call: TRBV5-1; j_call: TRBJ2-6; cdr3_aa: CASSFSPGVGANVLTF; cdr3_nt: TGCGCCAGCAGCTTCTCCCCCGGGGTAGGGGCCAACGTCCTGACTTTC
clone_size: few; d_call: NA; v_call: TRBV5-1; j_call: TRBJ2-7; cdr3_aa: CASSQDSVYEQYF; cdr3_nt: TGCGCCAGCAGCCAGGACAGTGTTTACGAGCAGTACTTC
clone_size: NA; d_call: NA; v_call: TRBV19; j_call: TRBJ2-7; cdr3_aa: CASSIVPVSLGTYEQYF; cdr3_nt: TGTGCCAGTAGTATAGTACCCGTTTCCCTAGGTACCTACGAGCAGTACTTC
clone_size: NA; d_call: TRBD1; v_call: TRBV18; j_call: TRBJ1-1; cdr3_aa: CASSPRQGESTEAFF; cdr3_nt: TGTGCCAGCTCACCACGACAGGGTGAAAGCACTGAAGCTTTCTTT
clone_size: NA; d_call: TRBD2; v_call: TRBV5-1; j_call: TRBJ2-7; cdr3_aa: CASVNNSGSLGEQYF; cdr3_nt: TGCGCCAGCGTCAACAATAGCGGGAGCCTCGGCGAGCAGTACTTC
clone_size: NA; d_call: TRBD2; v_call: TRBV19; j_call: TRBJ2-7; cdr3_aa: CASSIASGTTYEQYF; cdr3_nt: TGTGCCAGTAGTATAGCTAGCGGGACGACCTACGAGCAGTACTTC
clone_size: once; d_call: NA; v_call: TRBV11-3; j_call: TRBJ2-2; cdr3_aa: CASSPTMGTHTGELFF; cdr3_nt: TGTGCCAGCAGCCCCACGATGGGGACACACACCGGGGAGCTGTTTTTT